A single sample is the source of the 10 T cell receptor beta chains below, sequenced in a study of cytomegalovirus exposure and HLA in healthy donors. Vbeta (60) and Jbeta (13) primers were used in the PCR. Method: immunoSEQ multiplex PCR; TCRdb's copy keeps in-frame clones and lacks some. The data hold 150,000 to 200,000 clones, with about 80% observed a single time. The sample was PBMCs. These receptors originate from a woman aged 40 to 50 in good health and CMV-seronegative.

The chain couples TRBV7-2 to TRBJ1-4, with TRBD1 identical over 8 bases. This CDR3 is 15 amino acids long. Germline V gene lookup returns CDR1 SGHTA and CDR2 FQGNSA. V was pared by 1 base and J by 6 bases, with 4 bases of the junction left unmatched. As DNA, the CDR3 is TGTGCCAGCAGCTTAGAGGGACAGGCGTATGAAAAACTGTTTTTT. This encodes CASSLEGQAYEKLFF.

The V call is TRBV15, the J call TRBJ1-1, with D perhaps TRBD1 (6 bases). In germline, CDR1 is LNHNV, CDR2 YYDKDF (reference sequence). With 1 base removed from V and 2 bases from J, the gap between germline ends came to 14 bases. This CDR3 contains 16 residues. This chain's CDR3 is CATSRGAQQGNTEAFF. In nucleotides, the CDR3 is TGTGCCACCAGCAGAGGTGCTCAACAGGGTAACACTGAAGCTTTCTTT.

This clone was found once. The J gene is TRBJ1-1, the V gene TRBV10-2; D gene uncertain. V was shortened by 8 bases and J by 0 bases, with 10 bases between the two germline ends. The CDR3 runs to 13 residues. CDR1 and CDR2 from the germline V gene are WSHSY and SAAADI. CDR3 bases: TGCGCCAGCCGGGATATGTTGAACACTGAAGCTTTCTTT. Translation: CASRDMLNTEAFF.

The CDR3 spells CASSLAQGQLEQYF. In nucleotides, the CDR3 is TGTGCCAGCAGCTTAGCCCAGGGACAGCTGGAGCAGTACTTC. The chain carries TRBV7-9 and TRBJ2-7; 7 bases are a match to TRBD1. The ends lost 0 bases at V and 7 bases at J; junction bases unmatched: 6. The CDR3 covers 14 residues. In germline, CDR1 is SEHNR, CDR2 FQNEAQ (reference sequence).

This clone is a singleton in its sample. The CDR3 here is CASSSGQNYEQYF. As DNA, the CDR3 is TGCGCCAGCAGCTCGGGACAAAACTACGAGCAGTACTTC. V usage is TRBV5-1 and J usage is TRBJ2-7; D might be TRBD1 (6 bases). Germline V lookup: CDR1 SGHRS, CDR2 YFSETQ. The CDR3 spans 13 residues. Trimming took off 3 bases at V and 3 bases at J, with 10 bases between the two ends.

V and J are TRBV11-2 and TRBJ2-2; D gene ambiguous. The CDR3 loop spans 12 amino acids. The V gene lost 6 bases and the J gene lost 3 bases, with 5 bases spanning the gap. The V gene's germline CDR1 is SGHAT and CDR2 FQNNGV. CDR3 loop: CASRADTGELFF. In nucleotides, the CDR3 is TGTGCCAGCAGGGCGGACACCGGGGAGCTGTTTTTT.

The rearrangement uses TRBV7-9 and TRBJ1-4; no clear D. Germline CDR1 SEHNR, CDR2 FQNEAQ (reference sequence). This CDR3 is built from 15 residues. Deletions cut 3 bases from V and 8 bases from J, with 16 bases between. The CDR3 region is CASSLGIERGEKLFF. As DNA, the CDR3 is TGTGCCAGCAGCTTGGGAATTGAGAGAGGGGAAAAACTGTTTTTT.

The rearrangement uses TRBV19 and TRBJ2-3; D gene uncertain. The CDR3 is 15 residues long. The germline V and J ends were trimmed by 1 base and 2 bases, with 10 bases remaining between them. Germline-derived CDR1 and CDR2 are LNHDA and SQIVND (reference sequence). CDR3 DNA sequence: TGTGCCAGTAGTATAGTTAGTTCCCCCACAGATACGCAGTATTTT. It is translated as CASSIVSSPTDTQYF.

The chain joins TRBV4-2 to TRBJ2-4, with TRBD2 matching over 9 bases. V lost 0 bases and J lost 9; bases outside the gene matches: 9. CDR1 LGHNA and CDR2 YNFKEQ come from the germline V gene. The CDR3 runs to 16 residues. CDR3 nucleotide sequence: TGTGCCAGCAGCCAAGATCGTAGCGGGAGTATGGGCATTCAGTACTTC. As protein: CASSQDRSGSMGIQYF.

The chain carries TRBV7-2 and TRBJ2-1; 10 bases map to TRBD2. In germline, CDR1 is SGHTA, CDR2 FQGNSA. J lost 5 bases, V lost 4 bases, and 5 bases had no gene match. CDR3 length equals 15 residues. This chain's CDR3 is CASSSGLAVNNEQFF. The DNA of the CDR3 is TGTGCCAGCAGCTCTGGACTAGCGGTAAACAATGAGCAGTTCTTC.